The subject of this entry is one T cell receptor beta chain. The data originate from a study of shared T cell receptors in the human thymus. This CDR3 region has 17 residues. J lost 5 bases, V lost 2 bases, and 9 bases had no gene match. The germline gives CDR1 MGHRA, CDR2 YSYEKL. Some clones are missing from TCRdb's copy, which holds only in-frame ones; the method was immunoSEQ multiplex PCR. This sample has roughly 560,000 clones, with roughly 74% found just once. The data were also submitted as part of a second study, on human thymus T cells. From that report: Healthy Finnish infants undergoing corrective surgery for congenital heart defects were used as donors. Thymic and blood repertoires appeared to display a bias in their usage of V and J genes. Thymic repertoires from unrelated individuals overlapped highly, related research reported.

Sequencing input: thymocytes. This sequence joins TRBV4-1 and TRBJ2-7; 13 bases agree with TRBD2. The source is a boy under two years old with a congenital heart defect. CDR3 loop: CASSQTPTSGRRNEQYF. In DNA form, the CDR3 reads TGCGCCAGCAGCCAAACCCCGACTAGCGGGAGGAGGAACGAGCAGTACTTC.